The clone carrying this T cell receptor beta chain was recorded at least ten times. Antigen unknown. Germline V gene lookup returns CDR1 SGHTS and CDR2 YDEGEE. Trimming pared 2 bases from V and 4 bases from J, leaving 12 bases between. The CDR3 consists of 14 residues. This sample stems from a study of T cells after yellow fever vaccination. Findings and caveats of the study: Most clones from primary vaccination were detected again post-booster (roughly 96% CD4, about 88% CD8).

Using its own MiXCR run on the 5' RACE reads, TCRdb lists one record per CDR3 protein. The profile shows some 320,000 distinct CDR3 sequences, 3.5% to 5% of them singletons. The specimen was PBMCs, collected 15 days after the yellow fever booster vaccination. The receptor was derived from a man between 18 and 35 years old who received the YFV17D yellow fever vaccine. The chain links TRBV5-8 to TRBJ1-2; D unclear. The CDR3 bases are TGTGCCAGCAGCTTATGGCGGCGGGGCTATGGCTACACCTTC. It translates to CASSLWRRGYGYTF.